One and the same sample provided the 28 T cell receptor beta chains below, sequenced in a study of cytomegalovirus exposure and HLA in healthy donors. Profiling relied on immunoSEQ multiplex PCR, and the TCRdb table lists in-frame clones only, not all of them. The table lists 100,000 to 150,000 clones, 89% of them singletons. Sequencing used PBMCs. These receptors all stem from a woman younger than 30 in good health and CMV-seronegative.

This clone was detected a few times. This chain links TRBV18 with TRBJ2-7; TRBD1 aligns across 7 bases. Looked up from germline, CDR1 is KGHSH and CDR2 is LQKENI. V lost 5 bases, J lost 4 bases, and 8 bases stayed unmatched. The CDR3 sequence is 14 residues long. CDR3 sequence: CASSAIQGPYEQYF. In nucleotides, the CDR3 is TGTGCCAGCTCAGCGATACAGGGGCCGTACGAGCAGTACTTC. Looking up the rest from reference TRBV18 and TRBJ2-7 gives the full variable domain: NAGVMQNPRHLVRRRGQEARLRCSPMKGHSHVYWYRQLPEEGLKFMVYLQKENIIDESGMPKERFSAEFPKEGPSILRIQQVVRGDSAAYFCASSAIQGPYEQYFGPGTRLTVT.

The chain is built from TRBV27 and TRBJ2-3; D may be TRBD1 (5 bases). The CDR3 has 17 residues. The V and J ends lost 7 bases and 0 bases respectively, with 20 bases between them. In germline, CDR1 is MNHEY, CDR2 SMNVEV (reference sequence). CDR3 DNA: TGTGCCAGCAAGGGATATCAGGGATCCCTTAGCACAGATACGCAGTATTTT. It yields the protein CASKGYQGSLSTDTQYF.

The chain is built from TRBV7-8 and TRBJ2-5; 7 nucleotides align to TRBD1. This CDR3 has 15 residues. CDR1 is SGHVS, CDR2 FQNEAQ, per germline. Trimming took 4 bases from V and 5 from J; bases not matched to a gene: 10. Here the CDR3 DNA reads TGTGCCAGCAGCTATCAAAGTACAGGGGTGGAGACCCAGTACTTC. Residues: CASSYQSTGVETQYF. Filled out from reference TRBV7-8 and TRBJ2-5, the complete variable domain reads GAGVSQSPRYKVAKRGQDVALRCDPISGHVSLFWYQQALGQGPEFLTYFQNEAQLDKSGLPSDRFFAERPEGSVSTLKIQRTQQEDSAVYLCASSYQSTGVETQYFGPGTRLLVL.

V gene TRBV7-2 combines with J gene TRBJ2-5; possibly TRBD2 for D (6 bases). The germline CDR1 and CDR2 sequences are SGHTA and FQGNSA. This CDR3 is built from 15 residues. Trimming removed 1 base from V and 1 base from J, with 10 bases in between. CDR3 nucleotide sequence: TGTGCCAGCAGCTTAGGAGGCGGGGCCCAAGAGACCCAGTACTTC. This gives the protein CASSLGGGAQETQYF. Based on the CDR3 plus reference TRBV7-2 and TRBJ2-5, the full variable domain is GAGVSQSPSNKVTEKGKDVELRCDPISGHTALYWYRQSLGQGLEFLIYFQGNSAPDKSGLPSDRFSAERTGGSVSTLTIQRTQQEDSAVYLCASSLGGGAQETQYFGPGTRLLVL.

The chain joins TRBV10-1 to TRBJ2-1; TRBD2 might be the D (5 bases). CDR3 size: 15 residues. Between the trimmed V and J ends, which lost 2 bases and 8 bases, there was a span of 16 bases. Per the germline V gene, CDR1 is WNHNN and CDR2 is SYGVQD (reference sequence). CDR3: CASSEGSTVVDEQFF. As DNA, the CDR3 is TGCGCCAGCAGTGAGGGGAGCACGGTGGTCGATGAGCAGTTCTTC.

The genes are TRBV6-1 and TRBJ2-3; 9 bases agree with TRBD1. This CDR3 is built from 16 residues. Germline loops: CDR1 MNHNS, CDR2 SASEGT. V trimming: 4 bases; J trimming: 1 base; junction bases outside the gene matches: 6. The CDR3 coding sequence is TGTGCCAGCAGTGCGGGACAGGGTGTGGGCACAGATACGCAGTATTTT. It specifies CASSAGQGVGTDTQYF.

J is TRBJ1-1 and V is TRBV6-5, with 8 bases lining up with TRBD1. The CDR3 runs to 14 residues. Per the germline V gene, CDR1 is MNHEY and CDR2 is SVGAGI. The V gene end was trimmed by 5 bases and the J gene end by 5 bases; junction bases not matched to a gene: 7. CDR3 nucleotide sequence: TGTGCCAGCAGTCGCCTACAGGGGGGTACTGAAGCTTTCTTT. It yields the protein CASSRLQGGTEAFF.

J is TRBJ1-4 and V is TRBV30; no clear D gene. V gave up 0 bases and J gave up 3 bases, with 5 bases separating them. From germline, CDR1 is GTSNPN and CDR2 SVGIG (reference sequence). CDR3 size: 13 residues. Here the CDR3 DNA reads TGTGCCTGGAGTGTACCAGCTAATGAAAAACTGTTTTTT. This encodes CAWSVPANEKLFF.

This chain links TRBV5-1 with TRBJ2-5, with TRBD2 matching 9 bases. The junction had 6 bases not matched to a gene; V was cut back by 2 bases and J by 4 bases. Germline values: CDR1 SGHRS, CDR2 YFSETQ. This CDR3 spans 15 amino acids. The DNA of the CDR3 is TGCGCCAGCAGCTTCGGACTAGCGAGTTCAGAGACCCAGTACTTC. Its translation is CASSFGLASSETQYF.

The chain recombines TRBV5-1 with TRBJ2-1, with 13 bases lining up with TRBD2. CDR3 length: 16 amino acids. V lost 4 bases to trimming and J lost 8 bases; unmatched junction nucleotides: 9. In germline, CDR1 is SGHRS, CDR2 YFSETQ. CDR3 in amino acids: CASSRRTSGRNDEQFF. For the CDR3, the DNA is TGCGCCAGCAGCCGAAGGACTAGCGGGAGAAATGATGAGCAGTTCTTC.

The chain employs TRBV5-1 and TRBJ2-5; possible D gene TRBD2, 5 bases. The ends were cut back, 3 bases at V and 7 bases at J, with 16 bases in the middle. The germline CDR1 and CDR2 sequences are SGHRS and YFSETQ. This CDR3 spans 14 amino acids. Written as DNA, the CDR3 is TGCGCCAGCAGCTCGGACTCTACTTCCCGGACCCAGTACTTC. Translating gives CASSSDSTSRTQYF.

The rearrangement joins TRBV5-1 to TRBJ1-2; 7 positions agree with TRBD1. The CDR3 is 14 residues long. The junction had 10 bases not matched to a gene; V was cut back by 4 bases and J by 7 bases. The germline V gene has CDR1 SGHRS and CDR2 YFSETQ. The CDR3 coding sequence is TGCGCCAGCAGCCCGGGGGACAGTTCGCCTGGCTACACCTTC. This encodes CASSPGDSSPGYTF.

This clone appeared a single time. The rearrangement joins TRBV11-2 to TRBJ2-1; D gene ambiguous. Germline V gene lookup returns CDR1 SGHAT and CDR2 FQNNGV. V was clipped by 0 bases and J by 9 bases, with 12 bases between them. CDR3 size: 14 residues. This chain's CDR3 is CASSLDPRSGEQFF. DNA of the CDR3: TGTGCCAGCAGCTTAGATCCGCGGTCGGGTGAGCAGTTCTTC.

The chain uses TRBV5-1 and TRBJ2-1; 12 positions match TRBD2. Per germline, CDR1 SGHRS and CDR2 YFSETQ. V lost 4 bases and J lost 6; bases outside the gene matches: 5. The CDR3 extends over 15 amino acids. CDR3 protein: CASSPGLAGTNEQFF. The CDR3 DNA is TGCGCCAGCAGCCCCGGACTAGCGGGAACCAATGAGCAGTTCTTC.

The gene calls are TRBV28 and TRBJ2-7, with TRBD1 identical over 10 bases. CDR1 MDHEN and CDR2 SYDVKM come from the germline V gene. V gave up 6 bases and J gave up 1 base; unmatched junction bases: 6. The length of the CDR3 is 15 residues. In nucleotides, the CDR3 is TGTGCCAGCAGCATAATGGGACAGGGGTCCTACGAGCAGTACTTC. Translated, it gives CASSIMGQGSYEQYF.

This clone has a handful of counts. This chain uses TRBV18 with TRBJ1-1; D is perhaps TRBD1 (6 bases). Trimming shortened V by 4 bases and J by 0 bases, and 6 bases separated the two germline ends. Germline lookup yields CDR1 KGHSH and CDR2 LQKENI. The CDR3 spans 13 residues. Here the CDR3 DNA reads TGTGCCAGCTCACGGACAGTGAACACTGAAGCTTTCTTT. Amino acids: CASSRTVNTEAFF.

This chain uses TRBV7-9 with TRBJ2-7; 8 bases fit TRBD2. Germline V gives CDR1 SEHNR, CDR2 FQNEAQ (reference sequence). The CDR3 length is 14 residues. After removal of 5 bases from V and 4 bases from J, the junction contained 7 bases not matched to a gene. The CDR3 is CASSPSGRQYEQYF. In DNA, the CDR3 is TGTGCCAGCAGCCCAAGCGGGAGACAATACGAGCAGTACTTC.

This clone was seen only a few times. The genes are TRBV18 and TRBJ1-2; D uncertain. The CDR3 is 16 amino acids. CDR1 KGHSH and CDR2 LQKENI come from the germline V gene. V was shortened by 2 bases and J by 1 base, with 14 bases between the two germline ends. CDR3 bases: TGTGCCAGCTCACCAGTGGGCCCTCCCGATAACTATGGCTACACCTTC. Translated, it gives CASSPVGPPDNYGYTF.

V gene TRBV5-1 combines with J gene TRBJ2-1; TRBD1 agrees at 9 bases. The V and J ends lost 4 bases and 10 bases, in that order; junction bases with no gene match: 12. This CDR3 spans 15 amino acids. Germline-derived CDR1 and CDR2 are SGHRS and YFSETQ. CDR3 sequence reads: CASSLSGTGIREQFF. In DNA form, the CDR3 reads TGCGCCAGCAGCCTATCCGGGACAGGGATTAGGGAGCAGTTCTTC. The variable domain in full, completed from reference TRBV5-1 and TRBJ2-1, reads KAGVTQTPRYLIKTRGQQVTLSCSPISGHRSVSWYQQTPGQGLQFLFEYFSETQRNKGNFPGRFSGRQFSNSRSEMNVSTLELGDSALYLCASSLSGTGIREQFFGPGTRLTVL.

The chain joins TRBV11-2 to TRBJ2-1; no reliable D call. V was shortened by 0 bases and J by 0 bases, with 12 bases between the two germline ends. This CDR3 has 17 residues. Per germline, CDR1 SGHAT and CDR2 FQNNGV. CDR3 DNA: TGTGCCAGCAGCTTAGACTCGAGCCTATACTCCTACAATGAGCAGTTCTTC. It codes for CASSLDSSLYSYNEQFF.

The J gene is TRBJ2-2, the V gene TRBV19; D remains unclear. The V gene's germline CDR1 is LNHDA and CDR2 SQIVND (reference sequence). The V and J ends lost 4 bases and 6 bases respectively, with 3 bases between them. This CDR3 comprises 11 residues. In DNA form, the CDR3 reads TGTGCCAGTAGTAACTCCGGGGAGCTGTTTTTT. Translated: CASSNSGELFF.

This CDR3 is CASRGAKSSYNEQFF. CDR3 DNA: TGTGCCAGCCGAGGAGCTAAGAGCTCCTACAATGAGCAGTTCTTC. The chain links TRBV7-6 to TRBJ2-1; no clear D gene. Trimming took off 8 bases at V and 0 bases at J, with 14 bases between the two ends. The CDR3 is 15 amino acids. The germline CDR1 and CDR2 sequences are SGHVS and FNYEAQ.

This clone has only one observation. V usage is TRBV27 and J usage is TRBJ1-4; 8 bases match TRBD1. This CDR3 contains 14 residues. The germline gives CDR1 MNHEY, CDR2 SMNVEV (reference sequence). Trimming at V came to 8 bases and at J to 3 bases, leaving 5 bases not matched to a gene. The CDR3, as DNA: TGTGCCAGCCGACAGGGGATGTCTAATGAAAAACTGTTTTTT. Translation gives CASRQGMSNEKLFF.

The chain links TRBV12-5 to TRBJ2-1; 10 positions match TRBD2. The CDR3 totals 17 residues. CDR1 and CDR2 from the germline V gene are LGHNT and FRNRAP. J was trimmed by 10 bases and V by 0 bases; bases with no gene match: 12. The CDR3 is CASGLVPSGSLLAEQFF. The CDR3 nucleotides read TGTGCTAGTGGTTTGGTTCCTAGCGGGAGTTTATTGGCCGAGCAGTTCTTC.

This chain connects TRBV19 to TRBJ2-3, with D possibly being TRBD2 (6 bases). The CDR3 contains 14 residues. CDR1 LNHDA and CDR2 SQIVND come from the germline V gene (reference sequence). V was shortened by 7 bases and J by 5 bases, with 16 bases between the two germline ends. CDR3 sequence reads: CASTRGTAGDTQYF. The CDR3 nucleotides are TGTGCCAGTACCCGAGGGACTGCGGGAGATACGCAGTATTTT. The variable domain in full, with the rest retrieved from reference TRBV19 and TRBJ2-3, is DGGITQSPKYLFRKEGQNVTLSCEQNLNHDAMYWYRQDPGQGLRLIYYSQIVNDFQKGDIAEGYSVSREKKESFPLTVTSAQKNPTAFYLCASTRGTAGDTQYFGPGTRLTVL.

This chain uses TRBV7-3 with TRBJ2-4, with 7 bases lining up with TRBD1. CDR1 SGHTA and CDR2 FQGTGA come from the germline V gene. The junction had 12 bases not matched to a gene; V was cut back by 6 bases and J by 10 bases. The CDR3 totals 14 residues. The CDR3 DNA follows: TGTGCCAGCAGGCCTACTATGGGACAGCCGATTCAGTACTTC. Residues: CASRPTMGQPIQYF.

In this sample, this clone turned up once. The genes are TRBV6-1 and TRBJ2-1; D might be TRBD2 (5 bases). The V end was cut by 6 bases, the J end by 6 bases, with 18 bases between. Germline loops: CDR1 MNHNS, CDR2 SASEGT. This CDR3 is 15 amino acids long. This CDR3 reads CASRMGSQAGNEQFF. As DNA, the CDR3 is TGTGCCAGCAGGATGGGGAGTCAGGCCGGCAATGAGCAGTTCTTC.

This clone occurred a few times. This sequence joins TRBV6-1 and TRBJ1-1; 8 bases fit TRBD1. The CDR3 is made up of 13 amino acids. V trimming: 1 base; J trimming: 8 bases; junction bases outside the gene matches: 3. Germline-derived CDR1 and CDR2 are MNHNS and SASEGT. As DNA, the CDR3 is TGTGCCAGCAGTGAAGGGACAGGGCTAGAAGCTTTCTTT. Translated, it gives CASSEGTGLEAFF.